Listed below are T cell receptor beta chains from one sample, sequenced in a study of chemoradiotherapy in HPV16-positive cancers. The repertoire was sequenced with immunoSEQ multiplex PCR; TCRdb's copy has only in-frame clones and lacks some. This table holds 55,000 to 85,000 clones, about 90% found once. The sample here was blood, taken from a patient who underwent chemoradiotherapy. Receptor source: a human donor with HPV-associated anogenital cancer. CDR3s include the opening cysteine and the closing phenylalanine or tryptophan. Fields, in order: D gene, V gene, J gene, clone size, CDR3 DNA, CDR3 protein. A D gene is named only where the DNA matches it firmly. Clone size, where shown, is once, few, many, or a class for clones that have expanded.

d_call: -; v_call: TRBV6-1; j_call: TRBJ2-2; clone_size: -; cdr3_nt: TGTGCCAGCAGGTACCAGGGGAACACCGGGGAGCTGTTTTTT; cdr3_aa: CASRYQGNTGELFF
d_call: -; v_call: TRBV19; j_call: TRBJ1-4; clone_size: -; cdr3_nt: TGTGCCAGTACCGAGGCGGACTCCCAGAATGAAAAACTGTTTTTT; cdr3_aa: CASTEADSQNEKLFF
d_call: -; v_call: TRBV18; j_call: TRBJ2-7; clone_size: -; cdr3_nt: TGTGCCAGCTCACCGCAATACTCCTACGAGCAGTACTTC; cdr3_aa: CASSPQYSYEQYF
d_call: -; v_call: TRBV5-8; j_call: TRBJ2-3; clone_size: -; cdr3_nt: TGTGCCAGCAGCTTAAGGGGGGCCGTAGATACGCAGTATTTT; cdr3_aa: CASSLRGAVDTQYF
d_call: TRBD2; v_call: TRBV9; j_call: TRBJ2-1; clone_size: -; cdr3_nt: TGTGCCAGCAGCACCCCGCCTAGCGGGGAGGTCTACAATGAGCAGTTCTTC; cdr3_aa: CASSTPPSGEVYNEQFF
d_call: TRBD1; v_call: TRBV2; j_call: TRBJ1-5; clone_size: -; cdr3_nt: TGTGCCAGCAGTGTACAGGGGGCTTCGGGAGGTCAGCCCCAGCATTTT; cdr3_aa: CASSVQGASGGQPQHF
d_call: TRBD1; v_call: TRBV25-1; j_call: TRBJ1-5; clone_size: -; cdr3_nt: TGTGCCAGCAGTGAACCGGGACAGTCTAATCAGCCCCAGCATTTT; cdr3_aa: CASSEPGQSNQPQHF
d_call: -; v_call: TRBV5-4; j_call: TRBJ1-4; clone_size: -; cdr3_nt: TGTGCCAGCAGCGCCATGGACGTTGGTGAAAAACTGTTTTTT; cdr3_aa: CASSAMDVGEKLFF
d_call: -; v_call: TRBV27; j_call: TRBJ2-7; clone_size: -; cdr3_nt: TGTGCCACCCGGCGTCAAGGCTGGGCCCTATACGAGCAGTACTTC; cdr3_aa: CATRRQGWALYEQYF
d_call: -; v_call: TRBV4-2; j_call: TRBJ1-6; clone_size: once; cdr3_nt: TGTGCCAGCAGCCAAGGACTCTCCGTAGGGAATTCACCCCTCCACTTT; cdr3_aa: CASSQGLSVGNSPLHF
d_call: -; v_call: TRBV2; j_call: TRBJ1-4; clone_size: -; cdr3_nt: TGTGCCAGCAGTGGGTTCAAGACAGGAATAAATGAAAAACTGTTTTTT; cdr3_aa: CASSGFKTGINEKLFF
d_call: -; v_call: TRBV27; j_call: TRBJ1-1; clone_size: -; cdr3_nt: TGTGCCAGCAGTCGCAGTTCAGGGACATCCACTGAAGCTTTCTTT; cdr3_aa: CASSRSSGTSTEAFF
d_call: TRBD2; v_call: TRBV4-1; j_call: TRBJ2-2; clone_size: -; cdr3_nt: TGCGCCAGCAGCGCGGAGGCGGGGGGGCTTGCCGGGGAGCTGTTTTTT; cdr3_aa: CASSAEAGGLAGELFF
d_call: -; v_call: TRBV19; j_call: TRBJ1-1; clone_size: few; cdr3_nt: TGTGCCAGTCCAAAGGGAACTACCTGGAACACTGAAGCTTTCTTT; cdr3_aa: CASPKGTTWNTEAFF
d_call: TRBD2; v_call: TRBV27; j_call: TRBJ2-1; clone_size: -; cdr3_nt: TGTGCCAGTCCGGCGATAGCGGGATTAGATGAGCAGTTCTTC; cdr3_aa: CASPAIAGLDEQFF
d_call: TRBD1; v_call: TRBV11-3; j_call: TRBJ2-1; clone_size: -; cdr3_nt: TGTGCCAGCAGCCCAAACAGGGGTGGGTACAATGAGCAGTTCTTC; cdr3_aa: CASSPNRGGYNEQFF
d_call: TRBD1; v_call: TRBV4-1; j_call: TRBJ1-1; clone_size: -; cdr3_nt: TGCGCCAGCAGCCAAAACCGGGACAGCGTAATGAACACTGAAGCTTTCTTT; cdr3_aa: CASSQNRDSVMNTEAFF
d_call: TRBD1; v_call: TRBV13; j_call: TRBJ2-7; clone_size: once; cdr3_nt: TGTGCCAGCAGCTTATCCCCCGAGACAGGGGGATACGAGCAGTACTTC; cdr3_aa: CASSLSPETGGYEQYF
d_call: TRBD2; v_call: TRBV6-1; j_call: TRBJ2-7; clone_size: -; cdr3_nt: TGTGCCCTCGATGGCGGGGGGTTTTCCTACGAGCAGTACTTC; cdr3_aa: CALDGGGFSYEQYF
d_call: -; v_call: TRBV19; j_call: TRBJ1-3; clone_size: -; cdr3_nt: TGTGCCAGTAGTTGGAGTTCTGGAAACACCATATATTTT; cdr3_aa: CASSWSSGNTIYF
d_call: -; v_call: TRBV6-5; j_call: TRBJ2-3; clone_size: -; cdr3_nt: TGTGCCAGCAGTGACGGTGTGGCGGATACGCAGTATTTT; cdr3_aa: CASSDGVADTQYF
d_call: TRBD1; v_call: TRBV29-1; j_call: TRBJ2-7; clone_size: -; cdr3_nt: TGCAGCGTGACCCGGACAGGGGTATACGAGCAGTACTTC; cdr3_aa: CSVTRTGVYEQYF